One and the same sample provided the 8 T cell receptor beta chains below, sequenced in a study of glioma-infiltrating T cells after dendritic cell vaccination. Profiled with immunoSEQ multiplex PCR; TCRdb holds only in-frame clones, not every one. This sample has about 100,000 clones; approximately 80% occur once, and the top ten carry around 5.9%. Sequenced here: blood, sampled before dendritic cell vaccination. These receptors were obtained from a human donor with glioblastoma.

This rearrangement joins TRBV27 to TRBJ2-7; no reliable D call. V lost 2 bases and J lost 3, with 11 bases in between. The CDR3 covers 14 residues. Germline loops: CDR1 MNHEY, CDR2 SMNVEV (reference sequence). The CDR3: CASSLQPVGYEQYF. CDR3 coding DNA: TGTGCCAGCAGTTTACAACCCGTCGGCTACGAGCAGTACTTC.

CDR3 in DNA: TGCGCCAGCAGCCAAGCGGGAGGGAGCTACGAGCAGTACTTC. As protein: CASSQAGGSYEQYF. The chain uses TRBV5-1 and TRBJ2-7; 10 bases are shared with TRBD2. Germline loops: CDR1 SGHRS, CDR2 YFSETQ. V lost 4 bases to trimming and J lost 3 bases; unmatched junction nucleotides: 4. This CDR3 comprises 14 residues.

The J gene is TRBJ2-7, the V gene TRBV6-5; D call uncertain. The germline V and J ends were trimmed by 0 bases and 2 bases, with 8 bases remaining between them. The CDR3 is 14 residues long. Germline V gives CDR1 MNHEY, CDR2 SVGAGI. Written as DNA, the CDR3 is TGTGCCAGCAGTTACTCGAGCTTTGCCTACGAGCAGTACTTC. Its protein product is CASSYSSFAYEQYF.

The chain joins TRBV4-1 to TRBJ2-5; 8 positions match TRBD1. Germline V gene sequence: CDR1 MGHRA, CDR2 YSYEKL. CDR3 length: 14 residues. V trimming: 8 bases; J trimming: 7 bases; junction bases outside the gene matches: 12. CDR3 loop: CASGAGGGLGTQYF. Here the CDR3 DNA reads TGCGCCAGCGGGGCAGGGGGCGGTCTGGGGACCCAGTACTTC.

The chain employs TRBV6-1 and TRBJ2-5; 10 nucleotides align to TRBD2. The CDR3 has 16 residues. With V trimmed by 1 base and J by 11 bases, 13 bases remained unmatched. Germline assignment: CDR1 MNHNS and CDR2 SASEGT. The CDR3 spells CASSEDAGTSAFWQYF. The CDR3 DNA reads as TGTGCCAGCAGTGAAGACGCGGGGACTAGCGCCTTTTGGCAGTACTTC.

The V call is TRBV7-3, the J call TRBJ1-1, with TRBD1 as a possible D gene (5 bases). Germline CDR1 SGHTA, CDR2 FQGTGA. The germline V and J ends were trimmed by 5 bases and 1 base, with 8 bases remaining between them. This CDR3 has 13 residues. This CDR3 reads CASSAQGNTEAFF. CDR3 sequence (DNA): TGTGCCAGCAGCGCCCAGGGGAACACTGAAGCTTTCTTT.

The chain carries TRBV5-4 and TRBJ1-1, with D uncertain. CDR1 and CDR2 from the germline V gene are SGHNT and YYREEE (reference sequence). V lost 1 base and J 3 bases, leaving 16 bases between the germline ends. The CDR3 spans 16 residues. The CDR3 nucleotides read TGTGCCAGCAGCTTGCCCGGTCGGGGAGCGGACACTGAAGCTTTCTTT. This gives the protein CASSLPGRGADTEAFF.

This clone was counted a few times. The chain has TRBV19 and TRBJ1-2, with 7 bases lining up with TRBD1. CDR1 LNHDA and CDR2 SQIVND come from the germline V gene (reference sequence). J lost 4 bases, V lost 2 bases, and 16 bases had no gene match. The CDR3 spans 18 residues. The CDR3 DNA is TGTGCCAGTAGTATACGGCCCCGGGACAGCATCCGGAGCTATGGCTACACCTTC. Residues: CASSIRPRDSIRSYGYTF.